This T cell receptor beta chain was observed in a study of tissue T cells after allogeneic stem cell transplantation. The wider study: Several lines of graft-versus-host disease therapy were given to all patients, all with gastrointestinal involvement. A handful of GVHD patients had recipient-origin PBMCs collected before transplant. Where cell numbers permitted, CD3+ T cells were sorted from preserved blood and marrow. Whole-study results and caveats: Shared clones across patients were few; motif clustering revealed tissue-specific shared signatures.

In germline, CDR1 is MDHEN, CDR2 SYDVKM. V trimming: 2 bases; J trimming: 2 bases; junction bases outside the gene matches: 3. The CDR3 is made up of 15 amino acids. The protocol was immunoSEQ multiplex PCR, while the TCRdb copy is restricted to in-frame clones and leaves out a portion. This sample has tens of thousands of clones, with over 85% found just once. In the case of this clone: What it binds is not known.

V usage is TRBV28 and J usage is TRBJ2-7, with 10 bases lining up with TRBD2. The sample in question was blood, obtained before transplantation. This sequence was found in a woman aged 40-75 years who later had graft-versus-host disease after an allogeneic stem cell transplant. The CDR3 is CASSLGLAETYEQYF. DNA for the CDR3: TGTGCCAGCAGTTTAGGACTAGCGGAGACCTACGAGCAGTACTTC.